This is a list of T cell receptor beta chains from one sample in a study of blood T cell repertoires in COVID-19. Data came from immunoSEQ multiplex PCR; TCRdb stores just in-frame clones and leaves some out. This sample has fewer than 200,000 clones, with roughly four fifths found just once. Sequencing input: peripheral blood. Every receptor here comes from a woman older than 75 with COVID-19, enrolled during active disease. The CDR3 runs from the conserved cysteine through the conserved F or W. Fields, in order: CDR3 DNA, CDR3 protein, D gene, clone size, V gene, J gene. The D gene is left open where the match is weak. Clone size is shown for a subset of rows, as once, few, many or a class of expanded clone.

TGTGCCACCACAGGACAGGGGATGGACAATGAGCAGTTCTTC	CATTGQGMDNEQFF	TRBD1	-	TRBV7-8	TRBJ2-1
TGTGCCAGCCGACTAGCGGGAACAGATACGCAGTATTTT	CASRLAGTDTQYF	TRBD2	once	TRBV6-5	TRBJ2-3
TGTGCCAGCAGCTTGTCAGGCAGAGATACGCAGTATTTT	CASSLSGRDTQYF	-	-	TRBV7-2	TRBJ2-3
TGTGCCAGCAGCGCCCAAGCTGAAGTCCACCTCTACAATGAGCAGTTCTTC	CASSAQAEVHLYNEQFF	-	-	TRBV14	TRBJ2-1
TGCGCCAGCAGCCAACCCTGGGACAGCTCGAATCAGCCCCAGCATTTT	CASSQPWDSSNQPQHF	TRBD1	-	TRBV4-1	TRBJ1-5
TGTGCCAGCCGGGGAAACACTGAAGCTTTCTTT	CASRGNTEAFF	-	-	TRBV28	TRBJ1-1
TGTGCCAGCAGCAAAGCTTCGAGGGGGCCCCTGACTAGAAGGGGTGAGCAGTTCTTC	CASSKASRGPLTRRGEQFF	-	few	TRBV21-1	TRBJ2-1
TGCGCCAGCAGCCGCGCAGGGGTTCAGCCCCAGCATTTT	CASSRAGVQPQHF	-	-	TRBV4-1	TRBJ1-5
TGTGCCAGCAAATCGGACTCGGACACCGGGGAGCTGTTTTTT	CASKSDSDTGELFF	-	few	TRBV2	TRBJ2-2
TGTGCCAGCTCACGTTACCGGACAGACAACACCGGGGAGCTGTTTTTT	CASSRYRTDNTGELFF	-	-	TRBV18	TRBJ2-2
TGTGCCAGCGGGGGGGTAGGTTTCGAGCAGTACTTC	CASGGVGFEQYF	TRBD2	-	TRBV2	TRBJ2-7
TGTGCCAGCTCACCTCTAGGGGATGAGCAGTTCTTC	CASSPLGDEQFF	-	-	TRBV18	TRBJ2-1
TGTGCCAGCAGTTACTTAATCAGGGTTAACTCCTACGAGCAGTACTTC	CASSYLIRVNSYEQYF	-	-	TRBV6-2/TRBV6-3	TRBJ2-7
TGCGCCAGCAGCCCGCGACAGGGAAGGGACGAGCAGTACTTC	CASSPRQGRDEQYF	TRBD1	-	TRBV5-1	TRBJ2-7
TGTGCCAGCAGCGGCGACTGGAACACTGAAGCTTTCTTT	CASSGDWNTEAFF	-	once	TRBV9	TRBJ1-1
TGTGCCAGCAGCATGGACAGGCTCTCCTACGAGCAGTACTTC	CASSMDRLSYEQYF	TRBD1	-	TRBV2	TRBJ2-7
TGTGCCTGGAGTAGATGGACTACCGCCTACGAGCAGTACTTC	CAWSRWTTAYEQYF	-	-	TRBV30	TRBJ2-7
TGCGCCAGCAGCTTAGAGGGGGCGCGGTATTCACCCCTCCACTTT	CASSLEGARYSPLHF	TRBD1	once	TRBV5-1	TRBJ1-6
TGTGCCAGCAGCCCGGGACAGGGAACGTCCCCGGGCTACACCTTC	CASSPGQGTSPGYTF	TRBD1	-	TRBV9	TRBJ1-2
TGTGCCAGTAGTTGGCGACAGGGGAGCAATCAGCCCCAGCATTTT	CASSWRQGSNQPQHF	TRBD1	-	TRBV19	TRBJ1-5
TGTGCCACCAGCAGAGCGAGGAAAAGCTCCTACGAGCAGTACTTC	CATSRARKSSYEQYF	-	-	TRBV15	TRBJ2-7
TGTGCCAGCAGCTTACTAGGACTGTACAATGAGCAGTTCTTC	CASSLLGLYNEQFF	-	-	TRBV7-3	TRBJ2-1
TGTGCCAGCAGCGTCGACAGGGTTTACGAGCAGTACTTC	CASSVDRVYEQYF	TRBD1	-	TRBV7-2	TRBJ2-7
TGTGCCAGCAGCCTAAAGTCCGGACTTCTCTACGAGCAGTACTTC	CASSLKSGLLYEQYF	-	once	TRBV11-1	TRBJ2-7
TGTGCCAGCAGCCAACAGCGGCGGGGGAGCTCCTACAATGAGCAGTTCTTC	CASSQQRRGSSYNEQFF	TRBD2	-	TRBV7-6	TRBJ2-1
TGTGCCACCAGCAGAGGTTGGGGGGGAACCTACGAGCAGTACTTC	CATSRGWGGTYEQYF	TRBD2	-	TRBV15	TRBJ2-7
TGTGCCATCAGTGAGTCGACTCCCGGCGGAAACACCATATATTTT	CAISESTPGGNTIYF	-	-	TRBV10-3	TRBJ1-3
TGTGCCAGCAGCTTAGACCCAGGGCTCGGAAACACCATATATTTT	CASSLDPGLGNTIYF	-	-	TRBV7-6	TRBJ1-3
TGTGCCACGACTTCAGGGCAGGGGGCCGAATATGGCTACACCTTC	CATTSGQGAEYGYTF	-	-	TRBV21-1	TRBJ1-2
TGTGCCACCAGTGATGCAGGGGAATCCAAAGAGACCCAGTACTTC	CATSDAGESKETQYF	-	-	TRBV24-1	TRBJ2-5
TGTGCCAGCAGCTTAAGTGGGGGCCGCTCCTACGAGCAGTACTTC	CASSLSGGRSYEQYF	-	few	TRBV7-9	TRBJ2-7